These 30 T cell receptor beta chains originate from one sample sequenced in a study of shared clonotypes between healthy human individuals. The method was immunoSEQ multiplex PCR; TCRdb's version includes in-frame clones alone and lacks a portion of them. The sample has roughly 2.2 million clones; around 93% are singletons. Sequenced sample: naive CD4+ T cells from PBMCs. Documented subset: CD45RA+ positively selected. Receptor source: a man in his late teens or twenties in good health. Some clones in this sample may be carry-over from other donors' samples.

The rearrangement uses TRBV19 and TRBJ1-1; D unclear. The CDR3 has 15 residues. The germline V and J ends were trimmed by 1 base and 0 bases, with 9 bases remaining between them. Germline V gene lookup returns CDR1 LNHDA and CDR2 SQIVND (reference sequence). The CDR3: CASSIGPGMNTEAFF. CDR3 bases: TGTGCCAGTAGTATAGGTCCAGGAATGAACACTGAAGCTTTCTTT.

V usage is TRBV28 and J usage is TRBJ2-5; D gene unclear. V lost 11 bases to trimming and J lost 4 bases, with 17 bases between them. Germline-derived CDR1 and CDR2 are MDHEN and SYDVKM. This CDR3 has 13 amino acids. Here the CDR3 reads CAPRSVRAETQYF. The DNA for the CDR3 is TGTGCCCCGAGATCCGTTAGGGCAGAGACCCAGTACTTC.

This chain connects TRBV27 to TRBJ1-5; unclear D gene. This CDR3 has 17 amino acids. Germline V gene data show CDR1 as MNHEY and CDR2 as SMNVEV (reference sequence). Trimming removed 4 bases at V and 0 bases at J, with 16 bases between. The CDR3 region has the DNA TGTGCCAGCAGTTCCAATAGGGCCTTGTATAGCAATCAGCCCCAGCATTTT. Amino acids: CASSSNRALYSNQPQHF.

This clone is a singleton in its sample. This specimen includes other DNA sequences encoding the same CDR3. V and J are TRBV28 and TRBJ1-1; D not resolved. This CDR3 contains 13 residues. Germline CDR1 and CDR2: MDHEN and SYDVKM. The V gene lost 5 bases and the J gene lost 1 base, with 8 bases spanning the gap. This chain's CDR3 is CASSEGRNTEAFF. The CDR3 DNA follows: TGTGCCAGCAGTGAAGGGAGGAACACTGAAGCTTTCTTT.

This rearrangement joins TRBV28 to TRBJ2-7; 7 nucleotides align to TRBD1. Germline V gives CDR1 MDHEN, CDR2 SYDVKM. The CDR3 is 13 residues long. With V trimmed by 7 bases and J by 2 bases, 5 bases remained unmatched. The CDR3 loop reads CASTRDSTYEQYF. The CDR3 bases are TGTGCCAGCACCCGGGACAGTACCTACGAGCAGTACTTC.

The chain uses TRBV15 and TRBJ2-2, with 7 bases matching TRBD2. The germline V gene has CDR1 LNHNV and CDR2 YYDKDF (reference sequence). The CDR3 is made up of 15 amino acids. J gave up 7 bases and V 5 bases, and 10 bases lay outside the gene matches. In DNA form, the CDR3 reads TGTGCCACCAGCTACCCTAGCGGCCTTAGCGGGGAGCTGTTTTTT. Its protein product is CATSYPSGLSGELFF.

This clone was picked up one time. CDR3 sequence reads: CASSQEFMRLRLANTGELFF. CDR3 nucleotide sequence: TGCGCCAGCAGCCAGGAGTTCATGAGACTGAGACTCGCGAACACCGGGGAGCTGTTTTTT. The chain carries TRBV4-1 and TRBJ2-2; D gene unclear. V shed 3 bases and J shed 0 bases, with 23 bases lying between them. CDR1 and CDR2 from the germline V gene are MGHRA and YSYEKL. This CDR3 region has 20 residues.

CDR3 bases: TGTGCCATCAGGGGGGGGTCCTACGAGCAGTACTTC. Its protein is CAIRGGSYEQYF. The chain uses TRBV2 and TRBJ2-7; D assignment may be TRBD1 or TRBD2 (7 bases each). Germline CDR1 and CDR2: SNHLY and FYNNEI. Deletions cut 10 bases from V and 1 base from J, with 11 bases between. The CDR3 consists of 12 residues.

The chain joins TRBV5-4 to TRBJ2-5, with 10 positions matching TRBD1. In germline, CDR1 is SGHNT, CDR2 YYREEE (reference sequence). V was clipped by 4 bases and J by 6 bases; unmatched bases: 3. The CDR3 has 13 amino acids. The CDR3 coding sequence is TGTGCCAGCAGCGCGGGACAGGGGAAGACCCAGTACTTC. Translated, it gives CASSAGQGKTQYF.

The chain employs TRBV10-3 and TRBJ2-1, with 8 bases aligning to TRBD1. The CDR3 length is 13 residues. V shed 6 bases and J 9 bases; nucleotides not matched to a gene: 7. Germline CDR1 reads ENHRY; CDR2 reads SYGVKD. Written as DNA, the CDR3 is TGTGCCATCAGAGAGCAGGGGGCGGGTGAGCAGTTCTTC. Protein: CAIREQGAGEQFF.

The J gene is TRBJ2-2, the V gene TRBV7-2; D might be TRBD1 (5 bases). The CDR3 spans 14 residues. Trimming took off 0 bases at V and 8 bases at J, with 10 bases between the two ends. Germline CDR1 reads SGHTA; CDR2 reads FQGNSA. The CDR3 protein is CASSLATEIGELFF. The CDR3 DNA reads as TGTGCCAGCAGCTTAGCGACAGAAATTGGGGAGCTGTTTTTT.

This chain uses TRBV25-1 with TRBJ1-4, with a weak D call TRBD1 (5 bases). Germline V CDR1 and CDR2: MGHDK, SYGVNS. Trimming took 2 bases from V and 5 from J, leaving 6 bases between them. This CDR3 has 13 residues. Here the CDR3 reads CASSEQGNEKLFF. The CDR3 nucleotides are TGTGCCAGCAGTGAACAGGGAAATGAAAAACTGTTTTTT.

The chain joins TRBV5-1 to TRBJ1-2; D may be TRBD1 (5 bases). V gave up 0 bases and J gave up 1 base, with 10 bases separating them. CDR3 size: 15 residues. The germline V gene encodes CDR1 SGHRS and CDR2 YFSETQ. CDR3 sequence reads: CASSLDATDNYGYTF. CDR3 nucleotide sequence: TGCGCCAGCAGCTTGGACGCGACAGATAACTATGGCTACACCTTC.

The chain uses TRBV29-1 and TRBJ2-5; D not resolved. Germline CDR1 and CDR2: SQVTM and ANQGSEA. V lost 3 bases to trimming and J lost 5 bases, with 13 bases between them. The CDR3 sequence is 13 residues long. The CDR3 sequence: CSVDLILGETQYF. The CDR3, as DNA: TGCAGCGTTGACCTAATCCTGGGGGAGACCCAGTACTTC.

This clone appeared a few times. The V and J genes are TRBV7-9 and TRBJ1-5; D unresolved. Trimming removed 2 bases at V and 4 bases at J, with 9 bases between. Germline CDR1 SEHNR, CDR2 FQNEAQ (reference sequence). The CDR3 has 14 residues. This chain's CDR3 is CASSLRESNQPQHF. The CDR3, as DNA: TGTGCCAGCAGCTTACGAGAGAGTAATCAGCCCCAGCATTTT.

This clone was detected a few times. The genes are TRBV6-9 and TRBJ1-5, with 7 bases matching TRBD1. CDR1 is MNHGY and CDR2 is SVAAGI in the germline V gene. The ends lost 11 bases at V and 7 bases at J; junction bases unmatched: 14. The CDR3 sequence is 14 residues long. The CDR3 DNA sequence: TGTGCCTACCGGCAAGGGGGCTACGAACAGCCCCAGCATTTT. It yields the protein CAYRQGGYEQPQHF.

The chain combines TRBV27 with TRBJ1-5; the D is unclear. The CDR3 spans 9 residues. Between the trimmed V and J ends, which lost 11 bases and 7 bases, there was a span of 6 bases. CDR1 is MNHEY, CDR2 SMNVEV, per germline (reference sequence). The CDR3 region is CAHGQPQHF. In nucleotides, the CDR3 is TGTGCCCACGGCCAGCCCCAGCATTTT.

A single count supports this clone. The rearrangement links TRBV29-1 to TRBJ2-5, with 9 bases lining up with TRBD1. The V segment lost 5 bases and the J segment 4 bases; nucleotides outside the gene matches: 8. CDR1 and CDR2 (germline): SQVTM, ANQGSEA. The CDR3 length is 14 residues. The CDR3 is CSVSRDRVTETQYF. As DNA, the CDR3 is TGCAGCGTTTCCCGGGACAGGGTAACAGAGACCCAGTACTTC.

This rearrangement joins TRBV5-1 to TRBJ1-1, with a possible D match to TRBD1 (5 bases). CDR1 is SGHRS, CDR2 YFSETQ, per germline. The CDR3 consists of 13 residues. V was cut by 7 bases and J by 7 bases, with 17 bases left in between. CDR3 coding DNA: TGCGCCAGCGGACGCTTCTCGGGGGGTGAAGCTTTCTTT. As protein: CASGRFSGGEAFF.

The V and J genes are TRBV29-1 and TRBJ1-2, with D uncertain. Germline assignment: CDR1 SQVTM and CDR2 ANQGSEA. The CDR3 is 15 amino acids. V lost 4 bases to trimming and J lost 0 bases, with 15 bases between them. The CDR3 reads CSVGGTGRTNYGYTF. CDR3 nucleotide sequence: TGCAGCGTTGGGGGAACTGGGCGAACTAACTATGGCTACACCTTC.

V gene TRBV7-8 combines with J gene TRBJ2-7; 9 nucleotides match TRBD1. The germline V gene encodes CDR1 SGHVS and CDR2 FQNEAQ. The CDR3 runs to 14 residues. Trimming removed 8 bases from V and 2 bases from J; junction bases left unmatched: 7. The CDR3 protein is CASRWGQGPYEQYF. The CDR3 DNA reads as TGTGCCAGCCGATGGGGACAGGGTCCCTACGAGCAGTACTTC.

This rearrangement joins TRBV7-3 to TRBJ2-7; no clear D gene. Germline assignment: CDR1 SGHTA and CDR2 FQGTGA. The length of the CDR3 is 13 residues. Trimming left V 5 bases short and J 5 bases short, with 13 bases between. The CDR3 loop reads CASSQQGRDEQYF. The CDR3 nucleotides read TGTGCCAGCAGCCAGCAAGGACGGGACGAGCAGTACTTC. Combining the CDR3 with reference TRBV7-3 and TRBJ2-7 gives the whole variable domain GAGVSQTPSNKVTEKGKYVELRCDPISGHTALYWYRQSLGQGPEFLIYFQGTGAADDSGLPNDRFFAVRPEGSVSTLKIQRTERGDSAVYLCASSQQGRDEQYFGPGTRLTVT.

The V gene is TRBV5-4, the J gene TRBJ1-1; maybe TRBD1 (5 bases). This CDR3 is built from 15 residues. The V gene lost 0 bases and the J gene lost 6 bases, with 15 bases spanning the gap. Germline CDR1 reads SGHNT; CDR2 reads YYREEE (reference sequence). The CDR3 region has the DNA TGTGCCAGCAGCTTGGTGAGGGACCTTGGGTCTGAAGCTTTCTTT. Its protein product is CASSLVRDLGSEAFF.

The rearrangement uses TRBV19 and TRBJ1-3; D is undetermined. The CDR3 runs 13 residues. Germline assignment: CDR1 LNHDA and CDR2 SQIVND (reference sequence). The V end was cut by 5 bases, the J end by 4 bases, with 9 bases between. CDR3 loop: CASSPAAGNTIYF. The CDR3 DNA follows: TGTGCCAGTAGTCCGGCAGCAGGAAACACCATATATTTT.

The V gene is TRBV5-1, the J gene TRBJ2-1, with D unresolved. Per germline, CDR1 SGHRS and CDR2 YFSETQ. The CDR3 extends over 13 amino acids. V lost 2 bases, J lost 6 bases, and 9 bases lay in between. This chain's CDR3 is CASSLITFNEQFF. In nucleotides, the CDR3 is TGCGCCAGCAGCTTAATCACGTTCAATGAGCAGTTCTTC. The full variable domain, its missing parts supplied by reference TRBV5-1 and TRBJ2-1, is KAGVTQTPRYLIKTRGQQVTLSCSPISGHRSVSWYQQTPGQGLQFLFEYFSETQRNKGNFPGRFSGRQFSNSRSEMNVSTLELGDSALYLCASSLITFNEQFFGPGTRLTVL.

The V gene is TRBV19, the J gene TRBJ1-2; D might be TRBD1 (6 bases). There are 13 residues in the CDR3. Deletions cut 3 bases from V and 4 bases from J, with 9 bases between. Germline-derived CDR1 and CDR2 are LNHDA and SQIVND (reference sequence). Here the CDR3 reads CASSMQGRYGYTF. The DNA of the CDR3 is TGTGCCAGTAGTATGCAGGGGCGCTATGGCTACACCTTC. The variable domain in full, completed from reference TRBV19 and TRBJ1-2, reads DGGITQSPKYLFRKEGQNVTLSCEQNLNHDAMYWYRQDPGQGLRLIYYSQIVNDFQKGDIAEGYSVSREKKESFPLTVTSAQKNPTAFYLCASSMQGRYGYTFGSGTRLTVV.

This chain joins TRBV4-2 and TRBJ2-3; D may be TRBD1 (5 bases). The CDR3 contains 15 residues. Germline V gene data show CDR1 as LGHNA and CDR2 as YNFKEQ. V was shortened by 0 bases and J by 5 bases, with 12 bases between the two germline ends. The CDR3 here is CASSQDLEQGDTQYF. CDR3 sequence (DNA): TGTGCCAGCAGCCAAGATCTGGAGCAGGGAGATACGCAGTATTTT.

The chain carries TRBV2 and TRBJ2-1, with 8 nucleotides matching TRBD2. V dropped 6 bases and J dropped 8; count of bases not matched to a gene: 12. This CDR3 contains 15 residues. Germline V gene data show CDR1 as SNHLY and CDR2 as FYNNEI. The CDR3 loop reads CASRTSGGPNHEQFF. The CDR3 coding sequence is TGTGCCAGCAGGACATCGGGAGGGCCTAACCATGAGCAGTTCTTC.

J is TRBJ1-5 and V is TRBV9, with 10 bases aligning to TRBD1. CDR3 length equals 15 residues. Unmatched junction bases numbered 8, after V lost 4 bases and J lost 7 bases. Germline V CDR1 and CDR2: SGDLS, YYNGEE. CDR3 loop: CASSQTGTGVQPQHF. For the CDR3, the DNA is TGTGCCAGCAGCCAAACAGGGACAGGGGTACAGCCCCAGCATTTT.

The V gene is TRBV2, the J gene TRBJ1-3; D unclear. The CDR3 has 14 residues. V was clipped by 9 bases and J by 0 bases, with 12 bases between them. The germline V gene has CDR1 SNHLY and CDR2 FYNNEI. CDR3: CASSAAYSGNTIYF. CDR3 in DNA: TGTGCCAGTAGCGCAGCCTACTCTGGAAACACCATATATTTT.